The rows below give T cell receptor beta chains drawn from one sample of a study of neoadjuvant anti-PD-1 for oral cavity cancer. The assay was immunoSEQ multiplex PCR, and TCRdb's table has in-frame clones only and misses some. The data contain more than 10,000 clones, over 60% of them seen just once; the ten biggest clones take up 2.5% to 3.5%. The sample here was PBMCs, taken after nivolumab (anti-PD-1) treatment. The receptor source for this set is a person aged 40 to 85 with oral cavity squamous cell carcinoma. Both conserved end residues are part of each CDR3. The D gene is left open where the match is weak. Only some rows state a clone size, as once, few, many or a class for expanded clones.

TRBJ2-4,TRBD1,TRBV19,.,CASSGQGGIQYF,TGTGCCAGTAGTGGACAGGGTGGCATTCAGTACTTC
TRBJ1-1,TRBD1,TRBV2,.,CASRTDGTGNTEAFF,TGTGCCAGCAGAACCGACGGGACAGGTAACACTGAAGCTTTCTTT
TRBJ2-2,TRBD1,TRBV9,.,CASSVPGQGGSGELFF,TGTGCCAGCAGCGTTCCTGGACAGGGGGGCTCCGGGGAGCTGTTTTTT
TRBJ2-7,TRBD1,TRBV6-1,.,CASTGRQGSSYEQYF,TGTGCCAGCACCGGCAGACAGGGAAGTTCCTACGAGCAGTACTTC
TRBJ1-4,TRBD1,TRBV2,.,CASSSGQTEKLFF,TGTGCCAGCAGTTCGGGACAGACAGAAAAACTGTTTTTT
TRBJ1-1,TRBD1,TRBV30,few,CAWDRGYNTEAFF,TGTGCCTGGGACAGGGGGTATAACACTGAAGCTTTCTTT
TRBJ2-3,.,TRBV5-1,.,CASSLVPGTDTQYF,TGCGCCAGCAGCTTGGTTCCAGGCACAGATACGCAGTATTTT
TRBJ1-2,TRBD1,TRBV28,.,CASSLSSRTGYGYTF,TGTGCCAGCAGTTTAAGCTCGAGGACAGGCTATGGCTACACCTTC
TRBJ1-1,TRBD1,TRBV9,.,CASSAAGTGVPEAFF,TGTGCCAGCAGCGCCGCCGGGACAGGGGTTCCTGAAGCTTTCTTT
TRBJ2-5,TRBD2,TRBV10-3,few,CAISGSAGGSGGETQYF,TGTGCCATCAGTGGTTCGGCGGGAGGCAGTGGTGGTGAGACCCAGTACTTC
TRBJ1-5,.,TRBV5-5,.,CASSLLGQSNQPQHF,TGTGCCAGCAGCTTGCTAGGACAGAGCAATCAGCCCCAGCATTTT
TRBJ1-2,.,TRBV7-6,.,CASSLIRAGRTSNYGYTF,TGTGCCAGCAGCTTAATAAGGGCGGGACGGACCTCTAACTATGGCTACACCTTC
TRBJ1-5,.,TRBV4-1,.,CASSREGGLNQPQHF,TGCGCCAGCAGTCGCGAGGGCGGACTCAATCAGCCCCAGCATTTT
TRBJ2-7,TRBD2,TRBV28,.,CASRRRVDRGWTSGITTYEQYF,TGTGCCAGCAGACGAAGAGTGGACAGGGGATGGACTAGCGGGATCACAACCTACGAGCAGTACTTC
TRBJ2-5,.,TRBV29-1,.,CSVAVTQETQYF,TGCAGCGTTGCTGTGACCCAAGAGACCCAGTACTTC
TRBJ2-5,TRBD1,TRBV19,.,CASSPQTGGAETQYF,TGTGCCAGTAGCCCCCAGACAGGGGGGGCGGAGACCCAGTACTTC
TRBJ2-1,TRBD2,TRBV11-3,.,CASSSQGSGSNNEQFF,TGTGCCAGCAGCTCCCAGGGGAGCGGGAGCAACAATGAGCAGTTCTTC
TRBJ1-1,.,TRBV6-1,.,CASSAEALVTEAFF,TGTGCCAGCAGTGCTGAAGCGCTGGTAACTGAAGCTTTCTTT
TRBJ2-7,TRBD2,TRBV5-1,.,CASSLDAGGSYEQYF,TGCGCCAGCAGCTTGGATGCGGGAGGGTCTTACGAGCAGTACTTC
TRBJ2-3,TRBD1,TRBV29-1,.,CSVERGHDTQYF,TGCAGCGTTGAGAGGGGGCACGATACGCAGTATTTT
TRBJ1-2,.,TRBV5-1,.,CASSLEATGNYGYTF,TGCGCCAGCAGCTTGGAGGCGACGGGTAACTATGGCTACACCTTC
TRBJ1-3,.,TRBV21-1,few,CASSRNRYCGNTIYF,TGTGCCAGCAGCAGAAACCGATATTGCGGAAACACCATATATTTT
TRBJ2-3,.,TRBV11-2,.,CASSFSEDTQYF,TGTGCCAGCAGCTTTAGCGAGGATACGCAGTATTTT
TRBJ2-6,.,TRBV11-3,.,CASSPGSGANVLTF,TGTGCCAGCAGCCCAGGGTCTGGGGCCAACGTCCTGACTTTC
TRBJ1-3,.,TRBV9,.,CASSVEGAGNTIYF,TGTGCCAGCAGCGTAGAAGGGGCTGGAAACACCATATATTTT
TRBJ2-6,.,TRBV6-6,once,CASSPGTSGANVLTF,TGTGCCAGCAGTCCGGGAACCTCTGGGGCCAACGTCCTGACTTTC
TRBJ1-1,TRBD1,TRBV7-8,.,CASSTTDRVRRDTEAFF,TGTGCCAGCAGCACCACGGACAGGGTTCGTCGGGACACTGAAGCTTTCTTT
TRBJ2-3,.,TRBV11-3,.,CASSLGQGIADTQYF,TGTGCCAGCAGCTTAGGGCAGGGGATCGCAGATACGCAGTATTTT
TRBJ1-4,.,TRBV6-1,.,CASSADRGGKLFF,TGTGCCAGCAGTGCTGATCGAGGGGGAAAACTGTTTTTT
TRBJ1-1,TRBD1,TRBV9,.,CASSAPGGLSEAFF,TGTGCCAGCAGTGCGCCAGGGGGCCTAAGTGAAGCTTTCTTT
TRBJ1-2,TRBD1,TRBV5-1,.,CASSPTSGQGNGYTF,TGCGCCAGCAGCCCCACCTCGGGACAGGGGAACGGCTACACCTTC
TRBJ1-5,.,TRBV6-5,once,CASSITQGSNQPQHF,TGTGCCAGCAGTATCACGCAGGGAAGCAATCAGCCCCAGCATTTT
TRBJ2-7,TRBD2,TRBV13,.,CASSPRLAVGNEQYF,TGTGCCAGCAGCCCGCGACTAGCGGTTGGGAACGAGCAGTACTTC
TRBJ1-1,.,TRBV9,.,CASSVAGMGGLNTEAFF,TGTGCCAGCAGCGTAGCGGGTATGGGAGGGTTGAACACTGAAGCTTTCTTT
TRBJ2-4,TRBD2,TRBV19,.,CASSYPASGKNIQYF,TGTGCCAGTAGCTATCCCGCTAGCGGCAAAAACATTCAGTACTTC
TRBJ1-5,.,TRBV28,.,CASSFSVSSNQPQHF,TGTGCCAGCAGTTTCTCGGTTAGCAGCAATCAGCCCCAGCATTTT
TRBJ2-2,.,TRBV11-3,.,CASEGLNTGELFF,TGTGCCAGCGAGGGGCTGAACACCGGGGAGCTGTTTTTT
TRBJ1-1,.,TRBV2,.,CASRDTEAFF,TGTGCCAGCAGGGACACTGAAGCTTTCTTT
TRBJ2-1,TRBD2,TRBV30,.,CAWSETGGYNEQFF,TGTGCCTGGAGTGAGACGGGAGGGTACAATGAGCAGTTCTTC
TRBJ2-5,TRBD2,TRBV25-1,.,CASSEPTSGSGETQYF,TGTGCCAGCAGTGAACCTACTAGCGGGAGTGGGGAGACCCAGTACTTC
TRBJ1-2,.,TRBV15,.,CATSRPDIYGYTF,TGTGCCACCAGCAGACCAGACATCTATGGCTACACCTTC
TRBJ1-1,.,TRBV5-1,.,CASSSPPGGTEAFF,TGCGCCAGCAGCTCGCCCCCGGGGGGAACTGAAGCTTTCTTT
TRBJ1-2,.,TRBV27,.,CASRWGRGGLSGYTF,TGTGCCAGCCGCTGGGGGAGGGGCGGTTTAAGTGGCTACACCTTC
TRBJ2-5,.,TRBV2,once,CASRSSGTQETQYF,TGTGCCAGCAGAAGTTCCGGGACCCAAGAGACCCAGTACTTC
TRBJ1-2,.,TRBV2,.,CASSLGKTNYGYTF,TGTGCCAGCAGCCTGGGGAAAACTAACTATGGCTACACCTTC
TRBJ2-4,.,TRBV2,.,CASSDLAAFLAKNIQYF,TGTGCCAGCAGTGATTTGGCGGCCTTCCTAGCCAAAAACATTCAGTACTTC
TRBJ2-1,.,TRBV4-2,.,CASSQVESVDSYNEQFF,TGTGCCAGCAGCCAAGTTGAGAGCGTTGACTCCTACAATGAGCAGTTCTTC
TRBJ1-4,.,TRBV5-5,.,CASSLGGALNEKLFF,TGTGCCAGCAGCTTGGGGGGCGCGCTTAATGAAAAACTGTTTTTT
TRBJ2-1,.,TRBV2,.,CASSERGYNEQFF,TGTGCCAGCAGTGAAAGGGGGTACAATGAGCAGTTCTTC
TRBJ1-1,.,TRBV5-1,once,CASSVGQMNTEAFF,TGCGCCAGCAGCGTTGGACAGATGAACACTGAAGCTTTCTTT
TRBJ2-7,TRBD1,TRBV6-6,.,CASSYSGTVTEQYF,TGTGCCAGCAGTTACTCCGGGACAGTGACAGAGCAGTACTTC